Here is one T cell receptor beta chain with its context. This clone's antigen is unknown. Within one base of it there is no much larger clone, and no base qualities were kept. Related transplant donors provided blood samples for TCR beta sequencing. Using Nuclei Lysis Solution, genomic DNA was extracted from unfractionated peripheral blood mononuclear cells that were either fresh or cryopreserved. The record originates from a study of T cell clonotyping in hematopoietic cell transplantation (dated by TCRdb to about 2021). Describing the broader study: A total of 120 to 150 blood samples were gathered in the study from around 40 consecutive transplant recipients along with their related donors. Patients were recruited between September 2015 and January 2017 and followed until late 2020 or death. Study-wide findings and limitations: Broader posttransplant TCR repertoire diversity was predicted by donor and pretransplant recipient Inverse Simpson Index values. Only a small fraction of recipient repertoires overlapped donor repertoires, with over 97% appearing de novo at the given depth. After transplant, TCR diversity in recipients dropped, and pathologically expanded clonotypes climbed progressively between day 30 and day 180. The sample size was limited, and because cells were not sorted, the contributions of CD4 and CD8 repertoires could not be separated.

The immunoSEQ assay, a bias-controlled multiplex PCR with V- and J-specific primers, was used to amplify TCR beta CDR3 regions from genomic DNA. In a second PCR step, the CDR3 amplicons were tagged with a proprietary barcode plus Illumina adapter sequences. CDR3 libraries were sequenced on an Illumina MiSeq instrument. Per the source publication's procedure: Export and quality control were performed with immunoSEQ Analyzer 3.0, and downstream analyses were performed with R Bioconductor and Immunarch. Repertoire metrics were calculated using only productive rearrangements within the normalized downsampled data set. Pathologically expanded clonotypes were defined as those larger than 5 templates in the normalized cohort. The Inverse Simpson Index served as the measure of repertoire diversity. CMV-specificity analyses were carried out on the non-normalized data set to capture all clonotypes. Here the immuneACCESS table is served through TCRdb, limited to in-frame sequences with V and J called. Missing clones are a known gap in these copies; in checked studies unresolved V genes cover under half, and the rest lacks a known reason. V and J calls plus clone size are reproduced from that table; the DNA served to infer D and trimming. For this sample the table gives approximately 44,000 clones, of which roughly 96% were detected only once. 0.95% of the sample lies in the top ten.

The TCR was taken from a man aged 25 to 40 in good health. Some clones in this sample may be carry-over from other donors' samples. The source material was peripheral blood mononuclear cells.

The bases are TGTGCCAGCAGCTCCCCCCCGGATACGCAGTATTTT. Its coded protein is CASSSPPDTQYF. The rearrangement joined TRBV7-6 to TRBJ2-3; the D segment cannot be called with confidence. The CDR3 spans 12 residues, from the cysteine through the phenylalanine. Only the CDR3 region is kept as DNA, spanning 36 bases read in frame from base 1. V sheds 4 bases and J sheds 6 bases, leaving 8 bases between their ends. The germline V gene specifies SGHVS as CDR1 and FNYEAQ as CDR2.